The 6 T cell receptor beta chains given below trace back to one sample, sequenced in a study of PD-L1 blockade in urothelial cancer (dated by TCRdb to the late 2010s). Libraries were built with the immunoSEQ multiplex PCR assay. Sourced from immuneACCESS, this table was stored by TCRdb with only in-frame sequences that have V and J called. A share of the clones is absent; for the studies checked, an unresolved V gene accounts for under half, and the remainder has no known explanation. The sample data list 90,000 to 120,000 clones, and over 80% of these were observed just once. The ten largest clones capture around 0.92% of the sample. The sequenced sample was PBMCs, obtained around atezolizumab (anti-PD-L1) treatment. The receptor set was obtained from a woman aged 80 or over with urothelial cancer.

The chain links TRBV13 to TRBJ1-5; D might be TRBD1 (6 bases). V was cut by 5 bases and J by 9 bases, with 14 bases left in between. The V gene's germline CDR1 is PRHDT and CDR2 FYEKMQ (reference sequence). The CDR3 spans 13 residues. This CDR3 is CASSQYRDSPQHF. CDR3 nucleotide sequence: TGTGCCAGCAGCCAATACAGGGATTCGCCCCAGCATTTT.

CDR3 DNA sequence: TGTGCCATCAGGGGACACTTGAACACTGAAGCTTTCTTT. It yields the protein CAIRGHLNTEAFF. The genes are TRBV10-3 and TRBJ1-1; possible D gene TRBD1, 6 bases. Trimming took off 6 bases at V and 0 bases at J, with 8 bases between the two ends. Germline values: CDR1 ENHRY, CDR2 SYGVKD. The CDR3 length is 13 residues.

The rearrangement joins TRBV27 to TRBJ2-7; 13 bases fit TRBD2. Looked up from germline, CDR1 is MNHEY and CDR2 is SMNVEV (reference sequence). The V and J ends lost 0 bases and 3 bases, in that order; junction bases with no gene match: 5. The CDR3 runs 17 residues. The CDR3 here is CASSLSVLAGGNYEQYF. In DNA form, the CDR3 reads TGTGCCAGCAGTTTATCTGTACTAGCGGGAGGGAACTACGAGCAGTACTTC.

The V and J genes are TRBV10-3 and TRBJ2-2; 9 bases line up with TRBD1. The germline CDR1 and CDR2 sequences are ENHRY and SYGVKD. With 3 bases clipped from V and 1 base from J, the junction kept 6 bases outside the gene matches. CDR3 length: 17 amino acids. As DNA, the CDR3 is TGTGCCATCAGTGACCCTCGGGGACAGGGGAACACCGGGGAGCTGTTTTTT. Its protein is CAISDPRGQGNTGELFF.

This clone was recorded a few times. This rearrangement joins TRBV10-3 to TRBJ1-2, with 9 bases aligning to TRBD1. Germline V gene data show CDR1 as ENHRY and CDR2 as SYGVKD. This CDR3 has 14 residues. The ends lost 3 bases at V and 8 bases at J; junction bases unmatched: 7. Here the CDR3 DNA reads TGTGCCATCAGTGAAGTACAGGGGGCCGAAGGCTACACCTTC. Translating it yields CAISEVQGAEGYTF.

V is TRBV7-9 and J is TRBJ2-7; no firm D call. The germline CDR1 and CDR2 sequences are SEHNR and FQNEAQ (reference sequence). Trimming pared 1 base from V and 10 bases from J, leaving 20 bases between. This CDR3 contains 15 residues. The CDR3 DNA follows: TGTGCCAGCAGCTTAGTGGGCCACCGAAATCCTCTCCAGTACTTC. It codes for CASSLVGHRNPLQYF.